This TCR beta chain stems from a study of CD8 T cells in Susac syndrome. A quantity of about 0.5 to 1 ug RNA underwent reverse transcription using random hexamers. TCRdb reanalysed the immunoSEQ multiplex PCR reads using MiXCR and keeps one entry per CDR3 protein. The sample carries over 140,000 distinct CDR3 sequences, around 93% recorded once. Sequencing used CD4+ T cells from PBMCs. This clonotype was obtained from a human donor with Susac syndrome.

The CDR3 coding sequence is TGCAGCACCACCGGGACAGGGGGAGCTAACTATGGCTACACCTTC. Its protein product is CSTTGTGGANYGYTF. This chain joins TRBV29-1 and TRBJ1-2; 11 nucleotides align to TRBD1. The CDR3 is made up of 15 amino acids. Germline V gives CDR1 SQVTM, CDR2 ANQGSEA. J lost 0 bases, V lost 8 bases, and 8 bases had no gene match.